Following are 32 T cell receptor beta chains from one sample sequenced in a study of T cell repertoires in cytomegalovirus infection. Antigen specificity for these receptors is unknown. TCRdb reanalysed the reads using MiXCR and keeps one entry per CDR3 protein. The table shows a few hundred thousand distinct CDR3 sequences, with 40% occurring only once. This specimen was cultured PBMCs, taken from culture after CMV antigen stimulation. Source of these receptors: a human donor in good health (CMV status not recorded). Some clones in this sample may be carry-over from other donors' samples.

V is TRBV11-2 and J is TRBJ2-7; D tentatively reads TRBD1 or TRBD2 (5 bases each). The CDR3 consists of 14 residues. Germline values: CDR1 SGHAT, CDR2 FQNNGV. With 3 bases removed from V and 2 bases from J, the gap between germline ends came to 11 bases. CDR3 in amino acids: CASSFQMGPYEQYF. In DNA form, the CDR3 reads TGTGCCAGCAGCTTTCAAATGGGACCCTACGAGCAGTACTTC.

This clonotype has just a few counts. This chain links TRBV28 with TRBJ2-7, with 10 bases fitting TRBD1. This CDR3 region has 18 residues. Germline trimming cut 6 bases from V and 0 bases from J; bases unmatched to any gene: 14. The germline gives CDR1 MDHEN, CDR2 SYDVKM. For the CDR3, the DNA is TGTGCCAGCAGCTACGTCATTGCGGACAGGGGGTTCTCCTACGAGCAGTACTTC. Translating gives CASSYVIADRGFSYEQYF.

The J gene is TRBJ1-2, the V gene TRBV4-3, with D unresolved. The CDR3 is made up of 16 amino acids. The germline gives CDR1 LGHNA, CDR2 YSLEER. Between the trimmed V and J ends, which lost 3 bases and 2 bases, there was a span of 16 bases. Here the CDR3 DNA reads TGCGCCAGCAGCCAGTCCTTATACAATGGGAACTATGGCTACACCTTC. This translates into CASSQSLYNGNYGYTF.

In its sample, this clonotype was seen a few times. The chain has TRBV12-3 or TRBV12-4 and TRBJ1-5; the D gene is possibly TRBD1 (5 bases). The CDR3 loop spans 12 amino acids. Trimming took 5 bases from V and 7 from J, leaving 9 bases between them. CDR3 sequence: CASSGGGQPQHF. CDR3 bases: TGTGCCAGCAGTGGGGGAGGGCAGCCCCAGCATTTT.

This clonotype was seen at least ten times. The V call is TRBV7-2, the J call TRBJ2-2, with TRBD1 identical over 9 bases. V dropped 5 bases and J dropped 6; count of bases not matched to a gene: 10. The CDR3 consists of 16 residues. Germline loops: CDR1 SGHTA, CDR2 FQGNSA. DNA of the CDR3: TGTGCCAGCAGCCTACGAACAGGGGGCGCGCCCGGGGAGCTGTTTTTT. Amino acid sequence: CASSLRTGGAPGELFF.

This chain links TRBV4-2 with TRBJ2-4; D tentatively fits TRBD1 or TRBD2 (5 bases each). CDR3 size: 14 residues. Germline-derived CDR1 and CDR2 are LGHNA and YNFKEQ. Trimming shortened V by 1 base and J by 8 bases, and 12 bases separated the two germline ends. The CDR3 DNA reads as TGTGCCAGCAGCCAAGTTATCCAGGGAGACATTCAGTACTTC. It encodes CASSQVIQGDIQYF.

The chain links TRBV11-2 to TRBJ1-1; no reliable D call. The germline V gene encodes CDR1 SGHAT and CDR2 FQNNGV. The CDR3 totals 14 residues. V was clipped by 2 bases and J by 4 bases, with 11 bases between them. In DNA, the CDR3 is TGTGCCAGCAGCTTAACGACACAGTTCACTGAAGCTTTCTTT. Translated, it gives CASSLTTQFTEAFF. The complete variable domain, with remaining parts taken from reference TRBV11-2 and TRBJ1-1, reads EAGVAQSPRYKIIEKRQSVAFWCNPISGHATLYWYQQILGQGPKLLIQFQNNGVVDDSQLPKDRFSAERLKGVDSTLKIQPAKLEDSAVYLCASSLTTQFTEAFFGQGTRLTVV.

V usage is TRBV19 and J usage is TRBJ2-3; tentative D call: TRBD2 (6 bases). The ends were cut back, 5 bases at V and 0 bases at J, with 15 bases in the middle. Germline V gene sequence: CDR1 LNHDA, CDR2 SQIVND (reference sequence). The CDR3 covers 16 residues. The CDR3 bases are TGTGCCAGTAGTCCCACGGAGCGGGCTAGCACAGATACGCAGTATTTT. Translated, it gives CASSPTERASTDTQYF.

This clonotype occurred a few times. This chain joins TRBV2 and TRBJ2-1; D gene ambiguous. Germline CDR1 is SNHLY and CDR2 is FYNNEI. CDR3 length equals 14 residues. V was pared by 10 bases and J by 0 bases, with 13 bases between. The CDR3 DNA follows: TGTGCCACCACACACCGAACCTCCTACAATGAGCAGTTCTTC. It specifies CATTHRTSYNEQFF.

This clonotype has only a few counts. The chain recombines TRBV5-6 with TRBJ1-1, with D possibly matching TRBD1 (5 bases). Deletions cut 5 bases from V and 1 base from J, with 24 bases between. This CDR3 has 18 amino acids. CDR1 and CDR2 from the germline V gene are SGHDT and YYEEEE. The chain's CDR3 is CASRPTTGTRAKNTEAFF. In DNA, the CDR3 is TGTGCCAGCAGACCTACTACCGGGACGCGGGCGAAGAACACTGAAGCTTTCTTT.

The chain joins TRBV28 to TRBJ1-5; the D is unclear. V lost 6 bases and J 9 bases, leaving 12 bases between the germline ends. The CDR3 length is 12 residues. Germline CDR1 MDHEN, CDR2 SYDVKM. DNA for the CDR3: TGTGCCAGCAGACAGTTGCCGGGGCCCCAGCATTTT. This encodes CASRQLPGPQHF.

CDR3 residues: CSATGAGGEQYF. The CDR3 DNA sequence: TGCAGTGCTACCGGGGCCGGGGGCGAGCAGTACTTC. The chain carries TRBV20-1 and TRBJ2-7, with D perhaps matching TRBD2 (6 bases). The CDR3 covers 12 residues. The V and J ends lost 4 bases and 6 bases respectively, with 13 bases between them. CDR1 is DFQATT and CDR2 is SNEGSKA in the germline V gene (reference sequence).

The chain uses TRBV6-2 or TRBV6-3 and TRBJ2-5, with D possibly being TRBD1 (6 bases). V dropped 2 bases and J dropped 5 bases, with 15 bases sitting between them. The CDR3 is 15 residues long. Germline V CDR1 and CDR2: MNHEY, SVGEGT. Here the CDR3 reads CASSYHEDSTETQYF. The CDR3 DNA is TGTGCCAGCAGTTACCACGAGGACAGTACGGAGACCCAGTACTTC.

This chain joins TRBV6-1 and TRBJ2-7; the D is unclear. The germline V and J ends were trimmed by 4 bases and 3 bases, with 13 bases remaining between them. CDR3 size: 14 residues. Germline assignment: CDR1 MNHNS and CDR2 SASEGT. The CDR3 nucleotides read TGTGCCAGCAGTGCGCTTCCAGGTTTCTACGAGCAGTACTTC. It translates to CASSALPGFYEQYF.

CDR3 sequence reads: CASSWAFGEQFF. For the CDR3, the DNA is TGTGCCAGCAGCTGGGCCTTCGGGGAGCAGTTCTTC. The genes are TRBV11-3 and TRBJ2-1; D ambiguous. CDR1 and CDR2 (germline): SGHNT, YENEEA. The CDR3 has 12 amino acids. V lost 4 bases, J lost 10 bases, and 11 bases lay in between.

V and J are TRBV20-1 and TRBJ2-1; no firm D call. The V end lost 2 bases, the J end lost 0 bases, and 17 bases lay between the germline ends. The germline CDR1 and CDR2 sequences are DFQATT and SNEGSKA (reference sequence). The CDR3 loop spans 17 amino acids. The CDR3 DNA sequence: TGCAGTGCTAGATCCGAGGTCACCATGAACTCCTACAATGAGCAGTTCTTC. Translating gives CSARSEVTMNSYNEQFF.

The chain is built from TRBV24-1 and TRBJ2-1, with unresolved D. Looked up from germline, CDR1 is KGHDR and CDR2 is SFDVKD. The germline V and J ends were trimmed by 2 bases and 0 bases, with 10 bases remaining between them. CDR3 length: 16 amino acids. The CDR3 DNA reads as TGTGCCACCAGTGATTCTTTACCAGACTCCTACAATGAGCAGTTCTTC. Amino acids: CATSDSLPDSYNEQFF.

The genes are TRBV12-3 or TRBV12-4 and TRBJ2-3; D is perhaps TRBD1 (5 bases). V dropped 0 bases and J dropped 5 bases, with 18 bases sitting between them. This CDR3 comprises 17 residues. The CDR3 bases are TGTGCCAGCAGTTTAGCGTTAGGGGTCAATAAAGGAGATACGCAGTATTTT. This encodes CASSLALGVNKGDTQYF.

This clonotype was observed a handful of times. The V and J genes are TRBV6-1 and TRBJ1-6; 7 bases map to TRBD1. Germline CDR1 MNHNS, CDR2 SASEGT. J lost 9 bases, V lost 4 bases, and 9 bases had no gene match. The CDR3 sequence is 15 residues long. The CDR3 nucleotides read TGTGCCAGCAGTGGGGAACAGGGGATAGGTTCACCCCTCCACTTT. Amino acid sequence: CASSGEQGIGSPLHF.

This clonotype was seen a handful of times. The chain carries TRBV12-3 or TRBV12-4 and TRBJ1-2; 7 nucleotides align to TRBD1. The length of the CDR3 is 14 residues. After removal of 3 bases from V and 2 bases from J, the junction contained 3 bases not matched to a gene. CDR3 amino acids: CASSLNRGNYGYTF. As DNA, the CDR3 is TGTGCCAGCAGTTTGAACAGGGGAAACTATGGCTACACCTTC.

This clonotype showed up just a few times. This chain uses TRBV24-1 with TRBJ1-1; D is perhaps TRBD1 (5 bases). CDR1 and CDR2 from the germline V gene are KGHDR and SFDVKD. CDR3 length equals 15 residues. The V end lost 2 bases, the J end lost 3 bases, and 12 bases lay between the germline ends. In DNA form, the CDR3 reads TGTGCCACCAGTGATTCCCGGGGGGGGGACACTGAAGCTTTCTTT. Translation: CATSDSRGGDTEAFF.

The chain couples TRBV28 to TRBJ1-1; 8 bases are shared with TRBD1. CDR3 length: 18 residues. J was trimmed by 0 bases and V by 6 bases; bases with no gene match: 15. Germline V lookup: CDR1 MDHEN, CDR2 SYDVKM. CDR3 loop: CASRSPKGTGNMNTEAFF. The CDR3 bases are TGTGCCAGCAGGTCTCCTAAAGGGACAGGCAACATGAACACTGAAGCTTTCTTT.

This clonotype has a handful of counts. V usage is TRBV6-1 and J usage is TRBJ2-1; D may match TRBD1 or TRBD2 (5 bases each). This CDR3 is built from 14 residues. CDR1 and CDR2 (germline): MNHNS, SASEGT. V was cut by 6 bases and J by 6 bases, with 15 bases left in between. DNA of the CDR3: TGTGCCAGCAGACTTGGGGGAGTCGGCAATGAGCAGTTCTTC. Translating it yields CASRLGGVGNEQFF.

CDR3 nucleotide sequence: TGTGCCAGCAGCAATGAACCCGCGACTAGCCCGTCCTACGAGCAGTACTTC. Amino acid sequence: CASSNEPATSPSYEQYF. The V call is TRBV7-2, the J call TRBJ2-7; 7 bases agree with TRBD2. Per the germline V gene, CDR1 is SGHTA and CDR2 is FQGNSA. The CDR3 consists of 17 residues. Losses at the gene ends were 5 bases for V and 1 base for J; bases not matched to a gene: 14.

V and J are TRBV10-3 and TRBJ1-6, with D perhaps TRBD1 (5 bases). This CDR3 is built from 16 residues. CDR1 and CDR2 from the germline V gene are ENHRY and SYGVKD. The V end lost 0 bases, the J end lost 2 bases, and 8 bases lay between the germline ends. As DNA, the CDR3 is TGTGCCATCAGTGAGTCACAGGTGACCTATAATTCACCCCTCCACTTT. Translation gives CAISESQVTYNSPLHF.

This clonotype has a handful of counts. This chain uses TRBV4-3 with TRBJ2-3; unclear D gene. Germline-derived CDR1 and CDR2 are LGHNA and YSLEER. The ends were cut back, 2 bases at V and 2 bases at J, with 8 bases in the middle. CDR3 length: 14 amino acids. The CDR3 spells CASSQLGITDTQYF. CDR3 DNA sequence: TGCGCCAGCAGCCAACTAGGGATCACAGATACGCAGTATTTT.

The chain joins TRBV19 to TRBJ1-1, with D hard to call. The germline CDR1 and CDR2 sequences are LNHDA and SQIVND (reference sequence). The CDR3 totals 16 residues. V was pared by 3 bases and J by 0 bases, with 14 bases between. Here the CDR3 DNA reads TGTGCCAGTAGTATCAAACTCGGAGGGATGAACACTGAAGCTTTCTTT. Encoded protein: CASSIKLGGMNTEAFF. The whole variable domain, filled in from reference TRBV19 and TRBJ1-1, reads DGGITQSPKYLFRKEGQNVTLSCEQNLNHDAMYWYRQDPGQGLRLIYYSQIVNDFQKGDIAEGYSVSREKKESFPLTVTSAQKNPTAFYLCASSIKLGGMNTEAFFGQGTRLTVV.

The rearrangement joins TRBV18 to TRBJ2-7, with TRBD1 matching over 9 bases. J gave up 6 bases and V 6 bases, and 12 bases lay outside the gene matches. Germline V lookup: CDR1 KGHSH, CDR2 LQKENI. The CDR3 runs 15 residues. The DNA of the CDR3 is TGTGCCAGCTCGGGGCCGGGACAGGGTTCGTCCGAGCAGTACTTC. This gives the protein CASSGPGQGSSEQYF.

V and J are TRBV4-3 and TRBJ2-6, with D tentatively TRBD1 (6 bases). CDR3 length: 15 amino acids. V lost 6 bases and J 0 bases, leaving 9 bases between the germline ends. Germline loops: CDR1 LGHNA, CDR2 YSLEER. The CDR3 is CASRQGISGANVLTF. Here the CDR3 DNA reads TGCGCCAGCAGGCAGGGGATCTCTGGGGCCAACGTCCTGACTTTC.

This clonotype was seen a few times. This chain joins TRBV7-2 and TRBJ2-4, with D hard to call. Trimming left V 4 bases short and J 1 base short, with 8 bases between. The CDR3 length is 14 residues. CDR1 and CDR2 from the germline V gene are SGHTA and FQGNSA. The CDR3 nucleotides read TGTGCCAGCAGCTCAGGCGTGGCCAAAAACATTCAGTACTTC. The encoded protein is CASSSGVAKNIQYF.

This clonotype was seen once. The chain is built from TRBV7-6 and TRBJ2-5; D is undetermined. Per germline, CDR1 SGHVS and CDR2 FNYEAQ. Between the trimmed V and J ends, which lost 2 bases and 2 bases, there was a span of 9 bases. The CDR3 consists of 14 residues. In DNA, the CDR3 is TGTGCCAGCAGCTTAAGAGCCAAGCAAGAGACCCAGTACTTC. This gives the protein CASSLRAKQETQYF.

The CDR3 spells CASSPDFQNIQYF. In nucleotides, the CDR3 is TGTGCCAGTAGTCCAGACTTCCAAAACATTCAGTACTTC. This chain uses TRBV19 with TRBJ2-4; D remains ambiguous. CDR1 and CDR2 from the germline V gene are LNHDA and SQIVND (reference sequence). This CDR3 spans 13 amino acids. With 5 bases removed from V and 5 bases from J, the gap between germline ends came to 10 bases.